The sequence of this TCR beta chain was determined in a study of blood T cell repertoires in COVID-19. Study information: Material from acute and convalescent COVID-19 was sourced from the United States, Italy and Spain.

The CDR3 covers 12 residues. Trimming pared 5 bases from V and 2 bases from J, leaving 8 bases between. Germline values: CDR1 SGHDT, CDR2 YYEEEE. Repertoires were generated with immunoSEQ multiplex PCR, while TCRdb's copy carries only in-frame clones and drops some. In the table there are approximately 300,000 clones, more than 85% of which are singletons. The rearrangement links TRBV5-6 to TRBJ2-7; no clear D. This TCR came from a woman aged 25 to 39 who had recovered from COVID-19. Sequencing used PBMCs or T cells enriched from blood (not recorded which). The chain's CDR3 is CASSEMTYEQYF. The CDR3 DNA reads TGTGCCAGCAGTGAGATGACCTACGAGCAGTACTTC.